The TCR beta chain described here comes from a study of T-cell reconstitution after alpha-beta-depleted transplantation in children (dated by TCRdb to 2015 to 2016). Regarding the research as a whole: The study quantitatively tracked T-cell immune reconstitution after TCRalphabeta/CD19-depleted allogeneic hematopoietic cell transplantation in children using TCR repertoire profiling. Overall study results and their limits: The apparently early alphabetaT-cell count recovery about two months after transplant was reportedly dependent on only several hundred rapidly expanded clones derived from non-depleted graft cells. Over the following months the frequencies of hyperexpanded clones went down, and after one year T-cell counts and TCRbeta diversity were mostly credited to newly produced T cells. In some patients, the high TCRbeta diversity seen at day 60 was put down to recipient T cells and intrathymic progenitors that had survived conditioning.

Receptor libraries were prepared by PCR. Sequencing was performed on an Illumina HiSeq 2500. To normalize quantification of the TCRbeta repertoire, the TCR libraries were built with molecular barcoding that relied on unique molecular identifiers. The public reads were quality trimmed at Q25 with fastp and then assembled into clones with MiXCR by TCRdb, keeping productive beta chains. All rows with the same CDR3 protein become a single entry with the most common DNA and genes. The sample table records roughly 300,000 distinct CDR3 sequences; roughly 11% of these occur just once. Jointly, the top ten make up around 20% of the sample. What this sample's treatment or condition label stands for: allogeneic hematopoietic cell transplantation with graft depleted of TCRalphabeta T cells and CD19 B cells. TCRalphabeta/CD19-depleted allogeneic hematopoietic cell grafts were given to the transplant recipients, all of whom were children.

V ends up 7 bases short and J 5 bases short, with an unmatched junction base count of 12. Measured from the cysteine to the phenylalanine, the CDR3 is 15 residues long. CDR3 DNA only is kept here, 45 bases in frame from base 1. Sequences GTSNPN (CDR1) and SVGIG (CDR2) are obtained from the germline V gene (reference sequence). This clonotype was found many times. This receptor's antigen is unknown. Nothing much larger sits one base from this clone, and base qualities are not available. The chain couples TRBV30 to TRBJ2-2; TRBD1 fits 8 bases in the junction. This TCR derives from a male patient aged 2-10 years who had a stem cell transplant for chronic granulomatous disease, so the T cells may come from the graft donor. The sample was peripheral blood, taken 180 days after TCRalphabeta/CD19-depleted stem cell transplant. The DNA sequence follows: TGTGCCTCGACTTACCAGGGGGCGCGGACCGGGGAGCTGTTTTTT. Its product reads: CASTYQGARTGELFF.